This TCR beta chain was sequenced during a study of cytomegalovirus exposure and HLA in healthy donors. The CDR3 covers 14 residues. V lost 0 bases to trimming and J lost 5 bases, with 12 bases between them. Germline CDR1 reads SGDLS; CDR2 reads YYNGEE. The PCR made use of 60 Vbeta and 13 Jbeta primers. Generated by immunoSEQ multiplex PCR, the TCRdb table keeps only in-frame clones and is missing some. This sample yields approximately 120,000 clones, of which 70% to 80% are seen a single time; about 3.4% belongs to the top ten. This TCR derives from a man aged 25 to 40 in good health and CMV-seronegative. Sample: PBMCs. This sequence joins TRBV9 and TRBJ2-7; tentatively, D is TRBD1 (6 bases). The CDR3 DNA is TGTGCCAGCAGCGTAGACAGGGTGGGTCACGAGCAGTACTTC. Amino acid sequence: CASSVDRVGHEQYF.